This T cell receptor (beta chain) was sequenced for a study of T-cell reconstitution after alpha-beta-depleted transplantation in children. A library of TCRbeta sequences, prepared with unique molecular identifiers, was generated. TCRdb fed the PCR reads into MiXCR, producing one record per CDR3 protein. Among 550,000 to 600,000 distinct CDR3 sequences listed, around 23% were seen once. The V gene end was trimmed by 4 bases and the J gene end by 2 bases; junction bases not matched to a gene: 3. The CDR3 extends over 13 amino acids. Per germline, CDR1 DFQATT and CDR2 SNEGSKA (reference sequence). General study results and limits: T-cell numbers and diversity, one year after transplant, stemmed largely from T cells that were newly produced. Several patients had high TCRbeta diversity at day 60; it came from surviving recipient T cells and thymic progenitors. Reportedly, roughly two months post-transplant, alpha-beta T cells arose from several hundred expanded graft clones.

This clonotype has more than one count but fewer than ten. Antigen: not known. The rearrangement uses TRBV20-1 and TRBJ1-2, with 8 bases matching TRBD1. The sequences come from PBMCs, mostly from graft donor cells, collected 360 days after TCRalphabeta/CD19-depleted stem cell transplant. This TCR was recovered from a boy in the first two years of life who had a stem cell transplant for acute myeloid leukemia, so the T cells may come from the graft donor. The CDR3 spells CSAKTGVNYGYTF. The CDR3 DNA reads as TGCAGTGCTAAGACAGGGGTAAACTATGGCTACACCTTC.